This T cell receptor (beta chain) was found in a study of identical twins. CDR1 is ENHRY and CDR2 is SYGVKD in the germline V gene. Trimming removed 6 bases from V and 7 bases from J, with 18 bases in between. CDR3 length: 14 residues. A few counts support this clonotype. TCRdb re-derived calls from the 5' RACE reads in MiXCR, one entry per CDR3 protein. The sample includes approximately 250,000 distinct CDR3 sequences, approximately 5.9% of them seen just once. A further study also used this sample, focusing on T cells expressing NK-cell markers. That source reports: Topping the CD3+CD56-NKG2C+ fraction as well were these clonotypes, in several donors.

The TCR originated in a woman younger than 35 in good health. What was sequenced was CD8+ T cells sorted from blood. The chain carries TRBV10-3 and TRBJ1-2; no definite D call. The DNA for the CDR3 is TGTGCCATCAGCCCCCCGCCGGGGTTAGGTGGCTACACCTTC. Its protein is CAISPPPGLGGYTF.